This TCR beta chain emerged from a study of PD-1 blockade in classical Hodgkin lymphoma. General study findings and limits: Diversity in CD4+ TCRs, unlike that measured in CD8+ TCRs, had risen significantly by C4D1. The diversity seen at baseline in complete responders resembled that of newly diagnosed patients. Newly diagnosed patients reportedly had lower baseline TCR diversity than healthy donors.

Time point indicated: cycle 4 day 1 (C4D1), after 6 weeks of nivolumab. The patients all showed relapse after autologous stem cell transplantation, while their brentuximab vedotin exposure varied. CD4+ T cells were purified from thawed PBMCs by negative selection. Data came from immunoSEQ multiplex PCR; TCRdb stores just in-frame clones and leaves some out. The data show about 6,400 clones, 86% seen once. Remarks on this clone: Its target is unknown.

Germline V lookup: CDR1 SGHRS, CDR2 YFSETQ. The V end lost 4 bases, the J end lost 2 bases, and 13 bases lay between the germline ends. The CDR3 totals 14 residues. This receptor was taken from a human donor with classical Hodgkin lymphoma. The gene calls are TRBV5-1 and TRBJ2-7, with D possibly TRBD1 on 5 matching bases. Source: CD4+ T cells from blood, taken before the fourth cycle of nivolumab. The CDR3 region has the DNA TGCGCCAGCAGCCTTGTACAGGATCCCTACGAGCAGTACTTC. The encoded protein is CASSLVQDPYEQYF. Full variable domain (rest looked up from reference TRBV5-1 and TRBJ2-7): KAGVTQTPRYLIKTRGQQVTLSCSPISGHRSVSWYQQTPGQGLQFLFEYFSETQRNKGNFPGRFSGRQFSNSRSEMNVSTLELGDSALYLCASSLVQDPYEQYFGPGTRLTVT.